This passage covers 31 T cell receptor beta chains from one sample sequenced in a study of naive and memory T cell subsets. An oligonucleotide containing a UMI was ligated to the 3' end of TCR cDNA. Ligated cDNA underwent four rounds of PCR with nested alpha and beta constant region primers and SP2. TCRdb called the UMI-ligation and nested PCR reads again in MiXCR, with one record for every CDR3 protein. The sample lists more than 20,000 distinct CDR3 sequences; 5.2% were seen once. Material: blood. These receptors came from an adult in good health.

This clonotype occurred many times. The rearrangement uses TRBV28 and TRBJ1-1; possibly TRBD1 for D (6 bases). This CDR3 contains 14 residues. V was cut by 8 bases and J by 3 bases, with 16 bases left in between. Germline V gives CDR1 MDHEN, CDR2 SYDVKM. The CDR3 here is CASGDRRGYTEAFF. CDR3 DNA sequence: TGTGCCAGCGGAGACCGGAGGGGGTACACTGAAGCTTTCTTT.

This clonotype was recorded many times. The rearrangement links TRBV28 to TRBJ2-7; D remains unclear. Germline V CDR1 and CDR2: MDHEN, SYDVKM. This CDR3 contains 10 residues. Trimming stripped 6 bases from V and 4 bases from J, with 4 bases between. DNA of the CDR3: TGTGCCAGCAGCCAATACGAGCAGTACTTC. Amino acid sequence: CASSQYEQYF.

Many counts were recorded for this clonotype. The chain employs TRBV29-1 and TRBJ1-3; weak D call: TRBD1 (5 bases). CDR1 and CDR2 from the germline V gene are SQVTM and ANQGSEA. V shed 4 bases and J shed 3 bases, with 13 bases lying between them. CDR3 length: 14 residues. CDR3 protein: CSVGGSQLGNTIYF. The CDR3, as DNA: TGCAGCGTTGGGGGGTCACAACTTGGAAACACCATATATTTT.

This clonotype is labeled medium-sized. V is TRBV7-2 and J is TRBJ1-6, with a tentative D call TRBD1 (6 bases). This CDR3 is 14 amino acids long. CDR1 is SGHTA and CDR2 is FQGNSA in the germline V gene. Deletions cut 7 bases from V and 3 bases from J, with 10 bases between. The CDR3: CASTRTVYNSPLHF. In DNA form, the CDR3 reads TGTGCCAGCACCCGGACAGTCTATAATTCACCCCTCCACTTT. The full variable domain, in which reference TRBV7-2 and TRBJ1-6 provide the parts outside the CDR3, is GAGVSQSPSNKVTEKGKDVELRCDPISGHTALYWYRQSLGQGLEFLIYFQGNSAPDKSGLPSDRFSAERTGGSVSTLTIQRTQQEDSAVYLCASTRTVYNSPLHFGNGTRLTVT.

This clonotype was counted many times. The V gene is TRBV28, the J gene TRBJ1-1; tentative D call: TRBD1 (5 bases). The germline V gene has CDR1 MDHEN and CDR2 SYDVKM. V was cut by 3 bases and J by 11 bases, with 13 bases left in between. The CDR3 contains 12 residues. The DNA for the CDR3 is TGTGCCAGCAGTTTGGGACTGCCTGGGGCTTTCTTT. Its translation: CASSLGLPGAFF.

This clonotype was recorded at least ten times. The CDR3 DNA sequence: TGCAGTGTCGGCAGGCCGAACACCGGGGAGCTGTTTTTT. Protein sequence: CSVGRPNTGELFF. The chain employs TRBV20-1 and TRBJ2-2, with D unresolved. The CDR3 is 13 residues long. Deletions cut 7 bases from V and 0 bases from J, with 9 bases between. The germline CDR1 and CDR2 sequences are DFQATT and SNEGSKA (reference sequence).

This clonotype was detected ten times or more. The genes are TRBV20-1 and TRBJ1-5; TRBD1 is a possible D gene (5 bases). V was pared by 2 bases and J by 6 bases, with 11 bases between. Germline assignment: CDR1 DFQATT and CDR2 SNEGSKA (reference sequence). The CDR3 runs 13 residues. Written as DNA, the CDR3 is TGCAGTGCTAGACAGGGACGAGGTCAGCCCCAGCATTTT. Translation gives CSARQGRGQPQHF.

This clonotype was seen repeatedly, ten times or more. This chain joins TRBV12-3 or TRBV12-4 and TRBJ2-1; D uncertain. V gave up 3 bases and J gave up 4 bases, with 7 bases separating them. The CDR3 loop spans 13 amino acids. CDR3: CASSFRRYNEQFF. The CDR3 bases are TGTGCCAGCAGTTTTCGGCGGTACAATGAGCAGTTCTTC.

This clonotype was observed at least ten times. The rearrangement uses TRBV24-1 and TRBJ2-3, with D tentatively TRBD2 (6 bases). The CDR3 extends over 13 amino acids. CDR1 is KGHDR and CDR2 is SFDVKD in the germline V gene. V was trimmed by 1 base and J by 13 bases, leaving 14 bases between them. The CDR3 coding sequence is TGTGCCACCAGTGATTTCCACGGAGGGCCTAAGTATTTT. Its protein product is CATSDFHGGPKYF.

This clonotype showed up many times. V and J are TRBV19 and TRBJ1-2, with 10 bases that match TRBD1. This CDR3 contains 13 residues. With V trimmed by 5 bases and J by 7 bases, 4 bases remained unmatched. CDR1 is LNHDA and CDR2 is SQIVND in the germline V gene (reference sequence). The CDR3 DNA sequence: TGTGCCAGTAGTCGGACAGGGGGGATTGGCTACACCTTC. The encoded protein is CASSRTGGIGYTF. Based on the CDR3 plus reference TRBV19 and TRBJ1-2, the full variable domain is DGGITQSPKYLFRKEGQNVTLSCEQNLNHDAMYWYRQDPGQGLRLIYYSQIVNDFQKGDIAEGYSVSREKKESFPLTVTSAQKNPTAFYLCASSRTGGIGYTFGSGTRLTVV.

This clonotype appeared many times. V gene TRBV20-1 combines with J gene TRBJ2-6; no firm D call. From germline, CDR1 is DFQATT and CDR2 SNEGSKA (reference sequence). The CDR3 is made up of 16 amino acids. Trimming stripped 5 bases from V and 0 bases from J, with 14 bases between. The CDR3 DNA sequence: TGCAGTGCTGCCTCATGGGGTTTCTCTGGGGCCAACGTCCTGACTTTC. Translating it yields CSAASWGFSGANVLTF.

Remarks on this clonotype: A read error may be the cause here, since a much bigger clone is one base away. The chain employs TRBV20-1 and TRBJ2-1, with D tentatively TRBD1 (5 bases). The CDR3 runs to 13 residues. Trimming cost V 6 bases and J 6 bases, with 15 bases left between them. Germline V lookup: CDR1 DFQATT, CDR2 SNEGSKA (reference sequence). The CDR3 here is CSAVKGIVNEQFF. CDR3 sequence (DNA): TGCAGTGCCGTAAAGGGGATTGTCAATGAGCAGTTCTTC.

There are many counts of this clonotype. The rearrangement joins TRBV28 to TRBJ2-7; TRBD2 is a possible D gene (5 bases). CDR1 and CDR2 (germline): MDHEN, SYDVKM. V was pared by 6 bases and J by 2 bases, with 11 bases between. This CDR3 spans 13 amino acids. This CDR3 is CASSTDGTYEQYF. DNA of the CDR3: TGTGCCAGCAGCACGGACGGGACCTACGAGCAGTACTTC. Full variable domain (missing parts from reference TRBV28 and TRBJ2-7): DVKVTQSSRYLVKRTGEKVFLECVQDMDHENMFWYRQDPGLGLRLIYFSYDVKMKEKGDIPEGYSVSREKKERFSLILESASTNQTSMYLCASSTDGTYEQYFGPGTRLTVT.

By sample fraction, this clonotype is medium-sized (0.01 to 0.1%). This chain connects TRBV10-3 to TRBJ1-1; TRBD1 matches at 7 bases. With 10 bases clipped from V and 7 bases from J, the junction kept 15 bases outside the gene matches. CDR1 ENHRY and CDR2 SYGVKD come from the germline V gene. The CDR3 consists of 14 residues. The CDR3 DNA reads TGTGCCACCGGGGACAGCGCTATAGGAAATGAAGCTTTCTTT. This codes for CATGDSAIGNEAFF.

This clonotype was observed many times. CDR3 DNA: TGCAGTGCTAGCTCCCCCCCCAGGGAGTACGAGCAGTACTTC. Amino acid sequence: CSASSPPREYEQYF. V usage is TRBV20-1 and J usage is TRBJ2-7; D is possibly TRBD1 or TRBD2 (5 bases each). In germline, CDR1 is DFQATT, CDR2 SNEGSKA (reference sequence). V was shortened by 3 bases and J by 4 bases, with 16 bases between the two germline ends. There are 14 residues in the CDR3.

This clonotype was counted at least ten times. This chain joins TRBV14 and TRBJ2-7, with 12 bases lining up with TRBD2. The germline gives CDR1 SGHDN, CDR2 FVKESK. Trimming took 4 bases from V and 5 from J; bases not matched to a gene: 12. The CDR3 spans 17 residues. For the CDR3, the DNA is TGTGCCAGCAGCCTTACCTCGACTAGCGGGAGCTTGGACGAGCAGTACTTC. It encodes CASSLTSTSGSLDEQYF. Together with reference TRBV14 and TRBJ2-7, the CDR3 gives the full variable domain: EAGVTQFPSHSVIEKGQTVTLRCDPISGHDNLYWYRRVMGKEIKFLLHFVKESKQDESGMPNNRFLAERTGGTYSTLKVQPAELEDSGVYFCASSLTSTSGSLDEQYFGPGTRLTVT.

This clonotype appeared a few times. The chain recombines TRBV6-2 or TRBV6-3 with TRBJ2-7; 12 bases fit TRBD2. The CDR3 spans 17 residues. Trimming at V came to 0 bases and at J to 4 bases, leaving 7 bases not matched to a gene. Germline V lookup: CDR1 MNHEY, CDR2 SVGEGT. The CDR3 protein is CASSYSSLAGGRYEQYF. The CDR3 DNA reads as TGTGCCAGCAGTTACTCGTCACTAGCGGGAGGAAGATACGAGCAGTACTTC.

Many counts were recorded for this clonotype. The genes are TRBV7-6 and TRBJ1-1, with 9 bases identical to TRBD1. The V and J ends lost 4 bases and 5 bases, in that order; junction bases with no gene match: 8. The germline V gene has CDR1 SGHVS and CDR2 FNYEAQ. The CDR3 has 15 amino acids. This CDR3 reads CASSYSTGGNTEAFF. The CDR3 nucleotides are TGTGCCAGCAGCTATTCGACAGGGGGAAATACTGAAGCTTTCTTT.

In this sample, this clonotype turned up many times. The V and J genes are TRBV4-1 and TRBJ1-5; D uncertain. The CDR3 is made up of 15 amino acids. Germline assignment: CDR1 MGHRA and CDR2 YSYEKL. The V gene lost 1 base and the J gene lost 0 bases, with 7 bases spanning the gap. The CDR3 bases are TGCGCCAGCAGCCAAGGAGTGGGTAGCAATCAGCCCCAGCATTTT. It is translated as CASSQGVGSNQPQHF.

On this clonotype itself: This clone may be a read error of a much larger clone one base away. CDR3 DNA: TGTGCCAGCAGCTGTGGGACTGAAGCTTTCTTT. Its translation is CASSCGTEAFF. This sequence joins TRBV6-5 and TRBJ1-1, with D hard to call. The CDR3 extends over 11 amino acids. CDR1 is MNHEY and CDR2 is SVGAGI in the germline V gene. The ends were cut back, 6 bases at V and 5 bases at J, with 7 bases in the middle.

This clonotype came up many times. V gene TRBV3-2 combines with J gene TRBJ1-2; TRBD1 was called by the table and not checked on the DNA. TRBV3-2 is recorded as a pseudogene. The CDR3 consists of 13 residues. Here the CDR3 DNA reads TGTGCCAGCAGCCAAGGCAGGGCTTATGGCTACACCTTC. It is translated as CASSQGRAYGYTF.

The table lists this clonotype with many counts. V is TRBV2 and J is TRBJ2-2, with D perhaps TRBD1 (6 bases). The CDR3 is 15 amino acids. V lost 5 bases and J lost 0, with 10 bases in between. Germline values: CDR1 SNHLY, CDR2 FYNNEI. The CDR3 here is CASSPGHTNTGELFF. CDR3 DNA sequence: TGTGCCAGCAGTCCGGGACATACGAACACCGGGGAGCTGTTTTTT.

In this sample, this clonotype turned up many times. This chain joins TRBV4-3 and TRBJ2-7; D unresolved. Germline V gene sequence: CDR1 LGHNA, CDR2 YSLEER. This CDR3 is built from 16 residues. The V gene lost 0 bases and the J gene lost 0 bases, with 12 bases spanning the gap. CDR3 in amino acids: CASSQDGVAPSYEQYF. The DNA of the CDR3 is TGCGCCAGCAGCCAAGATGGGGTTGCCCCCTCCTACGAGCAGTACTTC.

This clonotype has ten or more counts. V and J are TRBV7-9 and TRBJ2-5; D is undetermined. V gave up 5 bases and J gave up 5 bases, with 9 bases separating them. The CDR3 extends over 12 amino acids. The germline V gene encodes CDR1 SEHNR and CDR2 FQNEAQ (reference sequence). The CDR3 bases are TGTGCCAGCAGCCCCTCGTCCGAGACCCAGTACTTC. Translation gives CASSPSSETQYF.

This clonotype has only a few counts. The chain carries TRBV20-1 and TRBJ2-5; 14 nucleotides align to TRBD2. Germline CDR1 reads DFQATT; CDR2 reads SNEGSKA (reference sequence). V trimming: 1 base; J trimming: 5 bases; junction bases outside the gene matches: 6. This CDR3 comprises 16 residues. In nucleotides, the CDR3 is TGCAGTGCTAGAGGACTAGCGGGAGGGCAACGGGAGACCCAGTACTTC. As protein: CSARGLAGGQRETQYF.

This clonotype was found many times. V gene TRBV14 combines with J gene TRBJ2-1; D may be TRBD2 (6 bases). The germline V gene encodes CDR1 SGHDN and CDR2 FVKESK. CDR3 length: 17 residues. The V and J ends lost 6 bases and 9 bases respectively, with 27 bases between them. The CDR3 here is CASSPLSSARGGLEQFF. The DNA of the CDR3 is TGTGCCAGCAGTCCCCTATCTAGCGCTCGAGGCGGGCTTGAGCAGTTCTTC.

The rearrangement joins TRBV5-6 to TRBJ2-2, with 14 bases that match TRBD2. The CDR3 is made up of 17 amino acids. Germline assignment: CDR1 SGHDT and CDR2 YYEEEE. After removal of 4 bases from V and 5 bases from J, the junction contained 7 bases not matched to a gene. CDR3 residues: CASSTGLAGDGTGELFF. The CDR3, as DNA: TGTGCCAGCAGCACGGGACTAGCGGGAGATGGGACCGGGGAGCTGTTTTTT.

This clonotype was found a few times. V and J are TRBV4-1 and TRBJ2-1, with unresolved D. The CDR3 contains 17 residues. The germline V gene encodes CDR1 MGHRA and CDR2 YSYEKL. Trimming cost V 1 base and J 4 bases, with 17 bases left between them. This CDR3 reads CASSQVDMGLSYNEQFF. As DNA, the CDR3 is TGCGCCAGCAGCCAAGTAGACATGGGATTGTCGTACAATGAGCAGTTCTTC.

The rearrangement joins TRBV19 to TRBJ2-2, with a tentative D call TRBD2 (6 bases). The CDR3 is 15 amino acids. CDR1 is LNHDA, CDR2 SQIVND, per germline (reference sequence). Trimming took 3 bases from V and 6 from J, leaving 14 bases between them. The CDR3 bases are TGTGCCAGTAGTATCATCTCGACTAGAGCCGGGGAGCTGTTTTTT. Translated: CASSIISTRAGELFF.

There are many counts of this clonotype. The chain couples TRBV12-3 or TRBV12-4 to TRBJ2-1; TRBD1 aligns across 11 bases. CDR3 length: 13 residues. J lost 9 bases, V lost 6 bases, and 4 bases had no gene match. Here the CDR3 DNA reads TGTGCCAGCAGGGTGGGACAGGGGGGTGAGCAGTTCTTC. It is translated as CASRVGQGGEQFF.

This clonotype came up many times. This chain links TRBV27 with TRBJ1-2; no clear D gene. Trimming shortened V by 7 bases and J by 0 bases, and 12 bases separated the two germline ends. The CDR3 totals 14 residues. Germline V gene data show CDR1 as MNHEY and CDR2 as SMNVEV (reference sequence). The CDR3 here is CASTTLGSNYGYTF. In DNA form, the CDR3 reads TGTGCCAGCACAACCCTGGGCTCTAACTATGGCTACACCTTC.